This entry lists 9 T cell receptor beta chains sequenced from one sample in a study of cytomegalovirus exposure and HLA in healthy donors. PCR employed 60 Vbeta and 13 Jbeta primers. Assay used: immunoSEQ multiplex PCR; TCRdb lists only in-frame clones, some missing. The profile shows about 110,000 clones, about 84% of them singletons. Sequencing input: PBMCs. These receptor sequences come from a man younger than 40 in good health and CMV-seronegative.

The chain uses TRBV15 and TRBJ2-7; TRBD2 might be the D (6 bases). The V end lost 8 bases, the J end lost 4 bases, and 12 bases lay between the germline ends. The germline gives CDR1 LNHNV, CDR2 YYDKDF (reference sequence). CDR3 size: 12 residues. The CDR3 loop is CATAGFGYEQYF. Here the CDR3 DNA reads TGTGCCACCGCGGGATTTGGGTACGAGCAGTACTTC.

This sequence joins TRBV5-1 and TRBJ1-1; D unresolved. Germline V CDR1 and CDR2: SGHRS, YFSETQ. Trimming removed 4 bases at V and 2 bases at J, with 9 bases between. The CDR3 has 13 residues. DNA of the CDR3: TGCGCCAGCAGCCTCACAACCAACACTGAAGCTTTCTTT. Translating it yields CASSLTTNTEAFF.

The chain uses TRBV7-9 and TRBJ2-1, with 9 bases lining up with TRBD2. V lost 2 bases to trimming and J lost 10 bases; unmatched junction nucleotides: 9. CDR1 is SEHNR, CDR2 FQNEAQ, per germline (reference sequence). There are 15 residues in the CDR3. The chain's CDR3 is CASSLPSGGILEQFF. CDR3 in DNA: TGTGCCAGCAGCTTACCCAGCGGGGGGATCCTAGAGCAGTTCTTC. Filled out from reference TRBV7-9 and TRBJ2-1, the complete variable domain reads DTGVSQNPRHKITKRGQNVTFRCDPISEHNRLYWYRQTLGQGPEFLTYFQNEAQLEKSRLLSDRFSAERPKGSFSTLEIQRTEQGDSAMYLCASSLPSGGILEQFFGPGTRLTVL.

The V and J genes are TRBV7-6 and TRBJ1-4; 8 bases agree with TRBD1. In germline, CDR1 is SGHVS, CDR2 FNYEAQ. The CDR3 extends over 15 amino acids. V gave up 5 bases and J gave up 4 bases; unmatched junction bases: 6. The CDR3 coding sequence is TGTGCCAGCAGCCAACGGACAGGGCGTAATGAAAAACTGTTTTTT. Residues: CASSQRTGRNEKLFF.

The V call is TRBV6-1, the J call TRBJ2-1; D is uncertain. Trimming stripped 3 bases from V and 10 bases from J, with 10 bases between. This CDR3 has 12 residues. Germline V gene data show CDR1 as MNHNS and CDR2 as SASEGT. CDR3 nucleotides: TGTGCCAGCAGTGACGGTATCAGGGAGCAGTTCTTC. Residues: CASSDGIREQFF.

V usage is TRBV28 and J usage is TRBJ1-5, with D perhaps matching TRBD1 (5 bases). Looked up from germline, CDR1 is MDHEN and CDR2 is SYDVKM. This CDR3 comprises 15 residues. With 6 bases removed from V and 13 bases from J, the gap between germline ends came to 25 bases. CDR3 sequence reads: CASRHTGTYPSNQHF. CDR3 coding DNA: TGTGCCAGCAGACATACCGGGACTTACCCTAGCAATCAGCATTTT.

This clone has only a few counts. This chain links TRBV11-2 with TRBJ2-5; 7 bases fit TRBD1. The CDR3 sequence is 16 residues long. Germline values: CDR1 SGHAT, CDR2 FQNNGV. V shed 5 bases and J 1 base; nucleotides not matched to a gene: 10. The CDR3 loop is CASSPWGQLSQETQYF. In DNA, the CDR3 is TGTGCCAGCAGCCCGTGGGGACAGCTAAGCCAAGAGACCCAGTACTTC.

This sequence joins TRBV19 and TRBJ2-7; D perhaps matches TRBD1 (5 bases). V was shortened by 5 bases and J by 2 bases, with 10 bases between the two germline ends. The germline CDR1 and CDR2 sequences are LNHDA and SQIVND (reference sequence). The CDR3 is 13 residues long. CDR3 sequence (DNA): TGTGCCAGTAGTTCCCTGGACACCTACGAGCAGTACTTC. It translates to CASSSLDTYEQYF.

The rearrangement joins TRBV6-4 to TRBJ2-2; 8 nucleotides line up with TRBD1. The CDR3 loop spans 16 amino acids. V trimming: 10 bases; J trimming: 0 bases; junction bases outside the gene matches: 10. CDR1 and CDR2 from the germline V gene are MRHNA and SNTAGT. The CDR3 loop is CATRGAGGANTGELFF. CDR3 coding DNA: TGTGCCACCAGGGGAGCAGGGGGCGCGAACACCGGGGAGCTGTTTTTT.